This entry is about one T cell receptor (beta chain). Its antigen is not known. CD4+ cell separation produced CD45RA+ naive and CD45RA-negative memory subsets. Germline V gene sequence: CDR1 SGHNT, CDR2 YENEEA. V dropped 3 bases and J dropped 0 bases, with 2 bases sitting between them. The CDR3 extends over 13 amino acids. Each subset's genomic DNA was split evenly across several immunoSEQ plates. Sorted-subset replicate PCRs used 200 to 250 ng DNA, some 33,000 T cell genomes. The table came from immunoSEQ multiplex PCR; TCRdb's copy has only in-frame clones and leaves some out. The table includes roughly 1,500,000 clones, just under 99% detected once. The data were taken from a study of shared clonotypes between healthy human individuals. Whole-study findings and limits: Specimens sampled were limited to blood, with tissue repertoires likely differing.

Sequencing used naive CD4+ T cells sorted from blood. Subset described: CD45RA+ positively selected. This TCR was recovered from a man aged 30 to 45 in good health. This rearrangement joins TRBV11-3 to TRBJ2-2; D ambiguous. Here the CDR3 reads CASSFTNTGELFF. For the CDR3, the DNA is TGTGCCAGCAGCTTTACGAACACCGGGGAGCTGTTTTTT.